The T cell receptor (beta chain) under discussion was sequenced for a study of blood T cell repertoires in COVID-19. Germline values: CDR1 MNHEY, CDR2 SMNVEV (reference sequence). The CDR3 has 14 amino acids. V was clipped by 5 bases and J by 7 bases; unmatched bases: 7. TCRdb's copy holds only in-frame clones and misses some; the assay was immunoSEQ multiplex PCR. The table records tens of thousands of clones, around 84% of them present only once. The table lists this clone with a few counts. This TCR was sampled from a human donor in a cohort sampled during active COVID-19. The source material was peripheral blood. The genes are TRBV27 and TRBJ2-3; 9 nucleotides match TRBD1. CDR3 in DNA: TGTGCCAGCAGTAGAGGACAGGGGATTAATACGCAGTATTTT. The encoded protein is CASSRGQGINTQYF.